This entry lists 6 T cell receptor beta chains sequenced from one sample in a study of PD-L1 blockade in urothelial cancer. Profiled with immunoSEQ multiplex PCR; TCRdb holds only in-frame clones, not every one. Here the sample spans some 53,000 clones, approximately 75% being singletons. The source was PBMCs, collected around atezolizumab (anti-PD-L1) treatment. The receptors come from a man in his 70s with urothelial cancer.

This clone is medium-sized (0.01 to 0.1%) by share. The DNA of the CDR3 is TGCGCCAGCAGCCCGGACAGGGTGAATGAAAAACTGTTTTTT. Its translation is CASSPDRVNEKLFF. The chain links TRBV4-1 to TRBJ1-4, with 8 bases that match TRBD1. CDR3 size: 14 residues. Trimming at V came to 4 bases and at J to 5 bases, leaving 3 bases not matched to a gene. In germline, CDR1 is MGHRA, CDR2 YSYEKL.

The rearrangement uses TRBV4-3 and TRBJ2-5; weak D call: TRBD1 (5 bases). Trimming removed 3 bases at V and 5 bases at J, with 16 bases between. Germline assignment: CDR1 LGHNA and CDR2 YSLEER. This CDR3 region has 15 residues. CDR3 coding DNA: TGCGCCAGCAGCCACACGTGGACATTGAAGGAGACCCAGTACTTC. This codes for CASSHTWTLKETQYF.

The rearrangement joins TRBV5-1 to TRBJ1-1; tentatively, D is TRBD1 (5 bases). V shed 5 bases and J shed 4 bases, with 12 bases lying between them. The CDR3 consists of 13 residues. Germline lookup yields CDR1 SGHRS and CDR2 YFSETQ. The CDR3, as DNA: TGCGCCAGCAGGGGGGGAAGCGGCACTGAAGCTTTCTTT. It codes for CASRGGSGTEAFF.

The chain couples TRBV9 to TRBJ1-3; 7 nucleotides align to TRBD1. J lost 1 base, V lost 0 bases, and 4 bases had no gene match. Germline CDR1 SGDLS, CDR2 YYNGEE. The length of the CDR3 is 16 residues. The CDR3 is CASSVGGRGSGNTIYF. Here the CDR3 DNA reads TGTGCCAGCAGCGTAGGGGGCAGGGGGTCTGGAAACACCATATATTTT. The full variable domain, in which reference TRBV9 and TRBJ1-3 provide the parts outside the CDR3, is DSGVTQTPKHLITATGQRVTLRCSPRSGDLSVYWYQQSLDQGLQFLIQYYNGEERAKGNILERFSAQQFPDLHSELNLSSLELGDSALYFCASSVGGRGSGNTIYFGEGSWLTVV.

This clone has a single count. The chain couples TRBV27 to TRBJ1-4; a possible D gene is TRBD1 (6 bases). Germline V lookup: CDR1 MNHEY, CDR2 SMNVEV (reference sequence). The V end lost 2 bases, the J end lost 3 bases, and 19 bases lay between the germline ends. The CDR3 is 18 residues long. Here the CDR3 DNA reads TGTGCCAGCAGTTTACCCGACAGGATAGGACCCTCTAATGAAAAACTGTTTTTT. It yields the protein CASSLPDRIGPSNEKLFF.

This chain joins TRBV5-1 and TRBJ1-3, with D maybe TRBD1 (6 bases). Trimming cost V 0 bases and J 4 bases, with 11 bases left between them. This CDR3 comprises 15 residues. CDR1 is SGHRS and CDR2 is YFSETQ in the germline V gene. As DNA, the CDR3 is TGCGCCAGCAGCTTGGTATACGGACAGGGAAACACCATATATTTT. Its translation is CASSLVYGQGNTIYF.